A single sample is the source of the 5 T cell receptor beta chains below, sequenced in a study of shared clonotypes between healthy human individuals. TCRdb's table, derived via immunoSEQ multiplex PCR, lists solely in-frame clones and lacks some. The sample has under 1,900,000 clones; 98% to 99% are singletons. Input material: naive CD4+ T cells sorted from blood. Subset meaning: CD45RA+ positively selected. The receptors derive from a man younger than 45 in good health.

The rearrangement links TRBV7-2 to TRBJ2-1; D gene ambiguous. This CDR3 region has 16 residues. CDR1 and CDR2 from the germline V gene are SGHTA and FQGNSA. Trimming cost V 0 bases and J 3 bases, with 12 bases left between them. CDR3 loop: CASSLAGQVYYNEQFF. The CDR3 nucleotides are TGTGCCAGCAGCTTAGCTGGGCAGGTGTACTACAATGAGCAGTTCTTC.

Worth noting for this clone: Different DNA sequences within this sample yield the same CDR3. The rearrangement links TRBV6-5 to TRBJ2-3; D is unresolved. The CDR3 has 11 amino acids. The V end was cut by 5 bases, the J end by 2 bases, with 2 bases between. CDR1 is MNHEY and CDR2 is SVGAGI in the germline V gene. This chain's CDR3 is CASSNTDTQYF. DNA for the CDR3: TGTGCCAGCAGTAACACAGATACGCAGTATTTT.

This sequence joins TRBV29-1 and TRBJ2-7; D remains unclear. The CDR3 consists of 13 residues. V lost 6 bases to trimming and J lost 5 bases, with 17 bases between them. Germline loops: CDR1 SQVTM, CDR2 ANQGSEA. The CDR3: CSVASFALNEQYF. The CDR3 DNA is TGCAGCGTCGCGAGCTTCGCCCTCAACGAGCAGTACTTC.

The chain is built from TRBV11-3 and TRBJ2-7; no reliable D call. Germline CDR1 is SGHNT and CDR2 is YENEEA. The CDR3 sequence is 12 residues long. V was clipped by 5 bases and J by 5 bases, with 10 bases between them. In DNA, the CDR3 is TGTGCCAGCAGCCTGGTGGACGACGAGCAGTACTTC. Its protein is CASSLVDDEQYF.

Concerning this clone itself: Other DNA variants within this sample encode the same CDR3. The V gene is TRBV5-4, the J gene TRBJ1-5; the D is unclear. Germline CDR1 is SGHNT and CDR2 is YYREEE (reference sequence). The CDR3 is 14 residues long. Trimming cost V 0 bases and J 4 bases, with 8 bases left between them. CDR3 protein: CASSLDRGNQPQHF. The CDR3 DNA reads TGTGCCAGCAGCTTGGACCGGGGAAATCAGCCCCAGCATTTT.